A selection of T cell receptor beta chains follows, all from one sample in a study of shared clonotypes between healthy human individuals. The data were produced by immunoSEQ multiplex PCR, yet TCRdb's version contains in-frame clones alone and is incomplete. The sample lists fewer than 1.6 million clones, approximately 98.5% seen once, with about 0.34% in the top ten. What was sequenced was naive CD4+ T cells sorted from blood. The receptor set was obtained from a young man in good health. Both conserved end residues are part of each CDR3. A D gene is named only where the DNA matches it firmly. Expanded clones get a size class; other rows say once, few or many, or leave the size out.

J gene | clone size | D gene | V gene | CDR3 protein | CDR3 DNA
TRBJ2-2 | . | . | TRBV13 | CASRERPNTGELFF | TGTGCCAGCAGGGAACGGCCCAACACCGGGGAGCTGTTTTTT
TRBJ2-7 | . | . | TRBV5-4 | CASSLEDSSGEQYF | TGTGCCAGCAGCTTGGAAGATAGTTCGGGAGAGCAGTACTTC
TRBJ2-2 | . | TRBD2 | TRBV28 | CASTGLGGVGELFF | TGTGCCAGCACGGGACTAGGGGGAGTCGGGGAGCTGTTTTTT
TRBJ2-2 | . | . | TRBV2 | CASHPPGELFF | TGTGCCAGCCATCCCCCCGGGGAGCTGTTTTTT
TRBJ1-5 | . | . | TRBV25-1 | CASSLGAQPQHF | TGTGCCAGCAGTTTGGGGGCTCAGCCCCAGCATTTT
TRBJ2-7 | . | TRBD2 | TRBV7-9 | CASSLSSSGNHEQYF | TGTGCCAGCAGCCTAAGTTCTAGCGGGAACCACGAGCAGTACTTC
TRBJ2-5 | . | . | TRBV7-9 | CASSLSGGETQYF | TGTGCCAGCAGCTTATCAGGGGGGGAGACCCAGTACTTC
TRBJ2-4 | . | . | TRBV5-8 | CASSSAGQLGNIQYF | TGTGCCAGCAGCTCAGCGGGACAGTTGGGAAACATTCAGTACTTC
TRBJ2-3 | . | . | TRBV5-4 | CASNTASRGDTQYF | TGTGCCAGCAACACGGCCTCGAGGGGAGATACGCAGTATTTT
TRBJ1-5 | . | . | TRBV9 | CASSVVPGMNQPQHF | TGTGCCAGCAGCGTAGTGCCAGGGATGAATCAGCCCCAGCATTTT
TRBJ2-7 | . | TRBD1 | TRBV5-4 | CASSSGQSYEQYF | TGTGCCAGCAGCTCGGGACAGAGTTACGAGCAGTACTTC
TRBJ1-1 | . | TRBD1 | TRBV5-4 | CASSLDPTGYVTEAFF | TGTGCCAGCAGCTTGGACCCGACAGGGTACGTCACTGAAGCTTTCTTT
TRBJ2-1 | . | . | TRBV5-4 | CASSLQGGYNEQFF | TGTGCCAGCAGCTTGCAAGGAGGATACAATGAGCAGTTCTTC
TRBJ2-5 | . | TRBD2 | TRBV7-2 | CASSTLGLAGGEETQYF | TGTGCCAGCAGCACGCTGGGACTAGCGGGAGGAGAGGAGACCCAGTACTTC
TRBJ2-7 | . | . | TRBV5-1 | CASSSSIISRLEQYF | TGCGCCAGCAGCTCTTCTATAATATCTAGGCTCGAGCAGTACTTC
TRBJ2-2 | . | TRBD2 | TRBV5-1 | CASSLEGRLAGVGTGELFF | TGCGCCAGCAGCTTGGAAGGACGGCTAGCGGGAGTCGGGACCGGGGAGCTGTTTTTT
TRBJ1-5 | . | TRBD1 | TRBV19 | CASSEWGQGRGQPQHF | TGTGCCAGTAGTGAGTGGGGACAGGGGAGGGGTCAGCCCCAGCATTTT
TRBJ2-6 | . | . | TRBV18 | CASSPGIHSGANVLTF | TGTGCCAGCTCACCGGGGATACACTCTGGGGCCAACGTCCTGACTTTC
TRBJ2-2 | . | . | TRBV5-1 | CASSPLWGNGELFF | TGCGCCAGCAGCCCTTTGTGGGGAAACGGGGAGCTGTTTTTT
TRBJ2-5 | few | . | TRBV5-4 | CASSLGQGRETQYF | TGTGCCAGCAGCTTGGGGCAGGGTAGAGAGACCCAGTACTTC
TRBJ2-3 | . | . | TRBV6-4 | CASSETGHPRFDTQYF | TGTGCCAGCAGTGAAACGGGACACCCGAGGTTCGATACGCAGTATTTT
TRBJ2-7 | . | . | TRBV30 | CARGTLGLIRPYEQYF | TGTGCCCGCGGGACACTGGGGCTGATCCGACCTTACGAGCAGTACTTC
TRBJ1-5 | . | TRBD1 | TRBV2 | CASRRDREWRNQPQHF | TGTGCCAGCCGGCGGGACAGAGAATGGCGCAATCAGCCCCAGCATTTT
TRBJ2-3 | . | . | TRBV11-2 | CASSWLTSTDTQYF | TGTGCCAGCAGCTGGCTAACTAGCACAGATACGCAGTATTTT
TRBJ2-5 | . | . | TRBV5-1 | CASSLAGGSGQETQYF | TGCGCCAGCAGCTTGGCCGGGGGTTCGGGCCAAGAGACCCAGTACTTC
TRBJ2-6 | . | TRBD1 | TRBV7-3 | CASSKRVGGAGANVLTF | TGTGCCAGCAGCAAAAGGGTAGGGGGCGCTGGGGCCAACGTCCTGACTTTC
TRBJ2-4 | . | . | TRBV5-6 | CASSLAQGVAKNIQYF | TGTGCCAGCAGCTTGGCCCAGGGCGTAGCCAAAAACATTCAGTACTTC
TRBJ2-5 | . | . | TRBV20-1 | CSPQGETQYF | TGCAGTCCCCAAGGGGAGACCCAGTACTTC
TRBJ1-4 | . | TRBD1 | TRBV19 | CASSTQGVTNEKLFF | TGTGCCAGTAGTACCCAGGGGGTGACTAATGAAAAACTGTTTTTT
TRBJ1-1 | . | . | TRBV4-3 | CASSQGRRGTEAFF | TGCGCCAGCAGCCAGGGTAGGAGGGGCACTGAAGCTTTCTTT
TRBJ1-2 | . | . | TRBV6-1 | CASSELDGYGYTF | TGTGCCAGCAGTGAACTCGACGGGTATGGCTACACCTTC
TRBJ2-2 | . | TRBD2 | TRBV13 | CASSPGTSGIFGELFF | TGTGCCAGCAGCCCCGGGACTAGCGGGATTTTCGGGGAGCTGTTTTTT
TRBJ1-2 | . | TRBD1 | TRBV6-5 | CASRRQGATNYGYTF | TGTGCCAGCAGGCGACAGGGGGCCACTAACTATGGCTACACCTTC
TRBJ1-5 | . | TRBD1 | TRBV10-1 | CASSESRGNQPQHF | TGCGCCAGCAGTGAGTCCAGGGGGAATCAGCCCCAGCATTTT
TRBJ2-6 | . | TRBD1 | TRBV5-4 | CASSRSTGAGANVLTF | TGTGCCAGCAGCCGTTCGACAGGGGCGGGGGCCAACGTCCTGACTTTC
TRBJ2-5 | . | TRBD1 | TRBV7-9 | CASSLATGGRETQYF | TGTGCCAGCAGCTTGGCGACAGGGGGAAGAGAGACCCAGTACTTC
TRBJ1-4 | . | . | TRBV5-4 | CASSLGTGAGEKLFF | TGTGCCAGCAGCTTGGGGACGGGGGCCGGGGAAAAACTGTTTTTT
TRBJ1-1 | . | . | TRBV19 | CASSLGQRNTEAFF | TGTGCCAGTAGCCTCGGGCAGAGAAACACTGAAGCTTTCTTT
TRBJ1-1 | once | . | TRBV4-3 | CASSRGMNTEAFF | TGCGCCAGCAGCCGGGGGATGAACACTGAAGCTTTCTTT
TRBJ2-7 | . | TRBD2 | TRBV7-3 | CASSLGLAGVDEQYF | TGTGCCAGCAGCTTAGGACTAGCGGGAGTTGACGAGCAGTACTTC
TRBJ2-3 | . | . | TRBV29-1 | CSVQGWGTDTQYF | TGCAGCGTGCAGGGTTGGGGCACAGATACGCAGTATTTT
TRBJ2-3 | . | . | TRBV10-3 | CAIRPAGASSTDTQYF | TGTGCCATCAGACCAGCGGGCGCTTCTAGCACAGATACGCAGTATTTT